Shown below are 31 T cell receptor beta chains from a single sample sequenced in a study of T cell changes during pregnancy in multiple sclerosis. TCRdb's table, derived via immunoSEQ multiplex PCR, lists solely in-frame clones and lacks some. The sample includes some 90,000 clones, 75% to 95% seen only once; the top ten take 1.5% to 2%. The sample consisted of peripheral blood, taken after pregnancy. The receptors here all came from a female donor in good health, enrolled as a control in a pregnancy study.

This chain joins TRBV23-1 and TRBJ1-6, with D possibly TRBD1 on 6 matching bases. TRBV23-1 is treated as an ORF (open reading frame) with a function not yet certain. This CDR3 has 17 amino acids. Trimming shortened V by 0 bases and J by 5 bases, and 14 bases separated the two germline ends. DNA for the CDR3: TGCGCCAGCAGTCAATCAAGAGGGGGGGAAAATAATTCACCCCTCCACTTT. The encoded protein is CASSQSRGGENNSPLHF.

The V gene is TRBV29-1, the J gene TRBJ2-5, with TRBD1 as a possible D gene (5 bases). This CDR3 contains 15 residues. V gave up 5 bases and J gave up 0 bases, with 16 bases separating them. Germline lookup yields CDR1 SQVTM and CDR2 ANQGSEA. For the CDR3, the DNA is TGCAGCGTTCCTCACCCGACAGTTAACCAAGAGACCCAGTACTTC. This sequence encodes CSVPHPTVNQETQYF.

The V and J genes are TRBV28 and TRBJ2-2; possible D gene TRBD1, 6 bases. This CDR3 comprises 16 residues. In germline, CDR1 is MDHEN, CDR2 SYDVKM. Between the trimmed V and J ends, which lost 2 bases and 3 bases, there was a span of 13 bases. CDR3 residues: CASSLQGNGDTGELFF. CDR3 DNA sequence: TGTGCCAGCAGTTTACAGGGGAATGGGGACACCGGGGAGCTGTTTTTT.

This rearrangement joins TRBV11-2 to TRBJ2-5; D unresolved. The ends were cut back, 1 base at V and 5 bases at J, with 5 bases in the middle. Germline CDR1 and CDR2: SGHAT and FQNNGV. CDR3 length: 12 amino acids. Written as DNA, the CDR3 is TGTGCCAGCAGCTTAGTCGGGGAGACCCAGTACTTC. The encoded protein is CASSLVGETQYF.

This chain uses TRBV11-2 with TRBJ1-5, with 7 bases aligning to TRBD1. The junction had 6 bases not matched to a gene; V was cut back by 5 bases and J by 2 bases. Looked up from germline, CDR1 is SGHAT and CDR2 is FQNNGV. The CDR3 loop spans 15 amino acids. CDR3 protein: CASSPATGGNQPQHF. Here the CDR3 DNA reads TGTGCCAGCAGCCCCGCCACAGGGGGCAATCAGCCCCAGCATTTT.

The chain employs TRBV10-3 and TRBJ2-7; TRBD1 matches 12 bases. CDR3 size: 15 residues. The trim removed 7 bases at V and 5 bases at J, leaving 9 bases unmatched. Germline CDR1 is ENHRY and CDR2 is SYGVKD. The CDR3 protein is CAITATGTGGNEQYF. The CDR3 DNA sequence: TGTGCCATCACCGCCACCGGGACAGGGGGCAACGAGCAGTACTTC.

The chain recombines TRBV4-2 with TRBJ1-2; D possibly corresponds to TRBD1 (6 bases). The V and J ends lost 6 bases and 4 bases respectively, with 15 bases between them. The CDR3 runs to 14 residues. Germline CDR1 is LGHNA and CDR2 is YNFKEQ. DNA of the CDR3: TGTGCCAGCAGTCAATCCCAGGACAGCTATGGCTACACCTTC. The encoded protein is CASSQSQDSYGYTF.

The rearrangement links TRBV2 to TRBJ1-4; TRBD1 aligns across 8 bases. V trimming: 6 bases; J trimming: 8 bases; junction bases outside the gene matches: 2. This CDR3 is 12 amino acids long. Germline CDR1 is SNHLY and CDR2 is FYNNEI. The CDR3 spells CASRTGVEKLFF. Here the CDR3 DNA reads TGTGCCAGCAGGACAGGGGTCGAAAAACTGTTTTTT.

This clone was seen more than once but under ten times. V and J are TRBV9 and TRBJ1-6; no firm D call. The V gene lost 0 bases and the J gene lost 10 bases, with 14 bases spanning the gap. The CDR3 runs to 15 residues. Germline V gene sequence: CDR1 SGDLS, CDR2 YYNGEE. The CDR3 protein is CASSVGGGTGSPLHF. The DNA of the CDR3 is TGTGCCAGCAGCGTAGGAGGCGGAACGGGGTCACCCCTCCACTTT.

The chain combines TRBV4-3 with TRBJ1-2, with D maybe TRBD1 (6 bases). The CDR3 extends over 15 amino acids. V was pared by 0 bases and J by 2 bases, with 10 bases between. Germline V gene lookup returns CDR1 LGHNA and CDR2 YSLEER. CDR3 coding DNA: TGCGCCAGCAGCCAAGACACGACAGGCAACTATGGCTACACCTTC. Amino acids: CASSQDTTGNYGYTF.

V and J are TRBV7-9 and TRBJ1-2; D might be TRBD1 (5 bases). Germline V gene lookup returns CDR1 SEHNR and CDR2 FQNEAQ (reference sequence). This CDR3 has 15 amino acids. Trimming pared 5 bases from V and 8 bases from J, leaving 21 bases between. CDR3 coding DNA: TGTGCCAGCAGCCACAATTCGGACAAGGCGGAGGGCTACACCTTC. Translating it yields CASSHNSDKAEGYTF. The whole variable domain, remainder taken from reference TRBV7-9 and TRBJ1-2, is DTGVSQNPRHKITKRGQNVTFRCDPISEHNRLYWYRQTLGQGPEFLTYFQNEAQLEKSRLLSDRFSAERPKGSFSTLEIQRTEQGDSAMYLCASSHNSDKAEGYTFGSGTRLTVV.

The chain employs TRBV7-2 and TRBJ1-1; D gene ambiguous. The V and J ends lost 1 base and 11 bases respectively, with 14 bases between them. The germline CDR1 and CDR2 sequences are SGHTA and FQGNSA. The CDR3 is made up of 13 amino acids. The CDR3 DNA follows: TGTGCCAGCAGCTTAGACTTAGGGAGATTGGCTTTCTTT. Amino acids: CASSLDLGRLAFF.

The chain uses TRBV19 and TRBJ2-1; tentative D call: TRBD2 (7 bases). The CDR3 totals 18 residues. V gave up 5 bases and J gave up 1 base, with 21 bases separating them. Germline V gene lookup returns CDR1 LNHDA and CDR2 SQIVND (reference sequence). In nucleotides, the CDR3 is TGTGCCAGTAGTCCGCGTGGGGGGGCGCGGACGTCCTACAATGAGCAGTTCTTC. Its protein product is CASSPRGGARTSYNEQFF. Full variable domain (rest looked up from reference TRBV19 and TRBJ2-1): DGGITQSPKYLFRKEGQNVTLSCEQNLNHDAMYWYRQDPGQGLRLIYYSQIVNDFQKGDIAEGYSVSREKKESFPLTVTSAQKNPTAFYLCASSPRGGARTSYNEQFFGPGTRLTVL.

The chain employs TRBV6-6 and TRBJ1-5; 8 bases match TRBD1. The J segment lost 5 bases and the V segment lost 8 bases, leaving 14 bases of the junction unmatched. Germline lookup yields CDR1 MNHNY and CDR2 SVGAGI (reference sequence). This CDR3 region has 16 residues. CDR3 in amino acids: CASFDRGSSGYQPQHF. CDR3 bases: TGTGCCAGCTTCGACAGGGGAAGTTCCGGATATCAGCCCCAGCATTTT.

The chain couples TRBV5-5 to TRBJ1-1; D gene unclear. The CDR3 loop spans 12 amino acids. With 4 bases removed from V and 0 bases from J, the gap between germline ends came to 4 bases. Germline CDR1 reads SGHKS; CDR2 reads YYEKEE (reference sequence). CDR3 in amino acids: CASSPLNTEAFF. In nucleotides, the CDR3 is TGTGCCAGCAGCCCATTGAACACTGAAGCTTTCTTT.

This chain links TRBV28 with TRBJ1-5; D not resolved. Germline values: CDR1 MDHEN, CDR2 SYDVKM. This CDR3 has 13 amino acids. V was cut by 3 bases and J by 5 bases, with 8 bases left in between. The CDR3 nucleotides read TGTGCCAGCAGTTTTACCGGAGATCAGCCCCAGCATTTT. This gives the protein CASSFTGDQPQHF. The full variable domain, completed using reference TRBV28 and TRBJ1-5, is DVKVTQSSRYLVKRTGEKVFLECVQDMDHENMFWYRQDPGLGLRLIYFSYDVKMKEKGDIPEGYSVSREKKERFSLILESASTNQTSMYLCASSFTGDQPQHFGDGTRLSIL.

The chain employs TRBV7-2 and TRBJ1-5, with 11 bases aligning to TRBD1. Trimming cost V 3 bases and J 13 bases; bases outside gene matches: 2. The CDR3 covers 12 residues. Germline V CDR1 and CDR2: SGHTA, FQGNSA. Here the CDR3 reads CASSFGQGAQHF. In nucleotides, the CDR3 is TGTGCCAGCAGCTTCGGACAGGGGGCACAGCATTTT.

The chain joins TRBV18 to TRBJ1-2, with D perhaps matching TRBD1 (6 bases). Trimming cost V 6 bases and J 4 bases, with 18 bases left between them. Germline CDR1 reads KGHSH; CDR2 reads LQKENI. This CDR3 has 15 amino acids. The CDR3 sequence: CASSPNTGFGYGYTF. The CDR3, as DNA: TGTGCCAGCTCGCCCAACACAGGGTTCGGCTATGGCTACACCTTC.

The V and J genes are TRBV11-3 and TRBJ2-5; TRBD2 agrees at 7 bases. In germline, CDR1 is SGHNT, CDR2 YENEEA. The CDR3 is 14 residues long. V shed 5 bases, J shed 1 base, and the junction held 4 bases outside the gene matches. The CDR3 is CASSVGGPQETQYF. As DNA, the CDR3 is TGTGCCAGCAGCGTGGGAGGGCCCCAAGAGACCCAGTACTTC.

The chain couples TRBV19 to TRBJ2-1, with TRBD2 matching over 7 bases. This CDR3 has 15 residues. The V gene's germline CDR1 is LNHDA and CDR2 SQIVND (reference sequence). With V trimmed by 2 bases and J by 1 base, 2 bases remained unmatched. The CDR3 coding sequence is TGTGCCAGTAGTATATCGGGAGGTTCCTACAATGAGCAGTTCTTC. It encodes CASSISGGSYNEQFF.

This clone has only a few counts. The chain employs TRBV11-3 and TRBJ2-1, with D hard to call. There are 12 residues in the CDR3. The germline V gene encodes CDR1 SGHNT and CDR2 YENEEA. The V end was cut by 1 base, the J end by 10 bases, with 8 bases between. CDR3 region: CASSLVGREQFF. For the CDR3, the DNA is TGTGCCAGCAGCTTAGTGGGCCGAGAGCAGTTCTTC.

The chain has TRBV7-3 and TRBJ2-1; a weak D match, TRBD1 (5 bases). This CDR3 comprises 16 residues. Germline CDR1 is SGHTA and CDR2 is FQGTGA. V lost 1 base and J 0 bases, leaving 10 bases between the germline ends. The CDR3 protein is CASSLRGQSSYNEQFF. CDR3 coding DNA: TGTGCCAGCAGCTTAAGGGGCCAAAGCTCCTACAATGAGCAGTTCTTC.

This sequence joins TRBV6-6 and TRBJ1-1; D is uncertain. V was cut by 2 bases and J by 5 bases, with 9 bases left in between. The CDR3 spans 13 residues. Looked up from germline, CDR1 is MNHNY and CDR2 is SVGAGI (reference sequence). In DNA form, the CDR3 reads TGTGCCAGCAGTTACACTCGGTGGACTGAAGCTTTCTTT. Translation: CASSYTRWTEAFF.

The rearrangement uses TRBV9 and TRBJ1-2; 7 nucleotides agree with TRBD1. This CDR3 is built from 18 residues. With 4 bases clipped from V and 3 bases from J, the junction kept 18 bases outside the gene matches. Germline V CDR1 and CDR2: SGDLS, YYNGEE. The CDR3 reads CASSYRPEPGQTDYGYTF. CDR3 bases: TGTGCCAGCAGCTATCGCCCGGAACCGGGACAGACAGACTATGGCTACACCTTC. Combining the CDR3 with reference TRBV9 and TRBJ1-2 gives the whole variable domain DSGVTQTPKHLITATGQRVTLRCSPRSGDLSVYWYQQSLDQGLQFLIQYYNGEERAKGNILERFSAQQFPDLHSELNLSSLELGDSALYFCASSYRPEPGQTDYGYTFGSGTRLTVV.

The J gene is TRBJ2-3, the V gene TRBV5-4, with TRBD2 as a possible D gene (6 bases). The germline V and J ends were trimmed by 4 bases and 1 base, with 10 bases remaining between them. This CDR3 region has 14 residues. The germline V gene encodes CDR1 SGHNT and CDR2 YYREEE (reference sequence). The CDR3 protein is CASSRERGTDTQYF. CDR3 in DNA: TGTGCCAGCAGCCGCGAGCGGGGCACAGATACGCAGTATTTT.

J is TRBJ2-1 and V is TRBV7-3, with D possibly TRBD2 on 7 matching bases. The CDR3 consists of 14 residues. V was trimmed by 9 bases and J by 4 bases, leaving 16 bases between them. Germline-derived CDR1 and CDR2 are SGHTA and FQGTGA. The CDR3, as DNA: TGTGCCAGACGCGCGGGGGCCGCTTACAATGAGCAGTTCTTC. Translated: CARRAGAAYNEQFF.

This chain connects TRBV11-2 to TRBJ2-5, with 10 positions matching TRBD2. Per germline, CDR1 SGHAT and CDR2 FQNNGV. The CDR3 is 15 residues long. V shed 3 bases, J shed 5 bases, and the junction held 6 bases outside the gene matches. The CDR3: CASSFLAGEFETQYF. In nucleotides, the CDR3 is TGTGCCAGCAGCTTTCTAGCGGGGGAATTTGAGACCCAGTACTTC.

This chain connects TRBV11-2 to TRBJ1-5, with a tentative D call TRBD1 (6 bases). V shed 6 bases and J shed 7 bases, with 19 bases lying between them. The germline gives CDR1 SGHAT, CDR2 FQNNGV. The CDR3 has 15 residues. In DNA, the CDR3 is TGTGCCAGCAGTTTGGGAGGGGGTTGGGGGCAGCCCCAGCATTTT. Translated, it gives CASSLGGGWGQPQHF.

The CDR3 sequence is CASSSGQGPYEQYF. CDR3 DNA: TGTGCCAGCAGCTCGGGACAGGGACCCTACGAGCAGTACTTC. The chain has TRBV7-9 and TRBJ2-7, with 9 nucleotides matching TRBD1. J was trimmed by 2 bases and V by 4 bases; bases with no gene match: 3. Per the germline V gene, CDR1 is SEHNR and CDR2 is FQNEAQ (reference sequence). This CDR3 contains 14 residues.

This clone came up once. The chain joins TRBV19 to TRBJ2-4, with 7 nucleotides matching TRBD1. The CDR3 is 15 residues long. Germline V gene lookup returns CDR1 LNHDA and CDR2 SQIVND (reference sequence). V shed 4 bases and J 8 bases; nucleotides not matched to a gene: 11. CDR3 sequence (DNA): TGTGCCAGTAGTAGAAACAGGGGTCCTCTTGACATTCAGTACTTC. Translating gives CASSRNRGPLDIQYF.

The rearrangement uses TRBV4-3 and TRBJ1-1, with D possibly being TRBD1 (5 bases). The length of the CDR3 is 15 residues. Per germline, CDR1 LGHNA and CDR2 YSLEER. With 2 bases removed from V and 1 base from J, the gap between germline ends came to 11 bases. CDR3 loop: CASSQLGRGNTEAFF. For the CDR3, the DNA is TGCGCCAGCAGCCAACTGGGGCGAGGGAACACTGAAGCTTTCTTT.